The clone carrying this T cell receptor beta chain was seen once. In the original analysis: It was from reference gene primer amplification that nucleated cell counts were estimated. This table comes from immunoSEQ multiplex PCR, and its TCRdb copy is limited to in-frame clones, with some not included. The DNA was the basis for D and trimming; V, J and clone size are from that table. The table shows roughly 130,000 clones, with 80% to 85% occurring only once. The data originate from a study of blood T cell repertoires in COVID-19. V was clipped by 4 bases and J by 3 bases, with 19 bases between them. The germline V gene has CDR1 SGHVS and CDR2 FNYEAQ. This CDR3 is built from 16 residues.

This rearrangement joins TRBV7-6 to TRBJ2-7; tentatively, D is TRBD2 (6 bases). This receptor was taken from a woman in her twenties or thirties who had recovered from COVID-19. The sequenced material came from peripheral blood. Here the CDR3 reads CASSSVGGGLSYEQYF. For the CDR3, the DNA is TGTGCCAGCAGCTCGGTGGGGGGAGGCCTAAGCTACGAGCAGTACTTC. The full variable domain, in which reference TRBV7-6 and TRBJ2-7 provide the parts outside the CDR3, is GAGVSQSPRYKVTKRGQDVALRCDPISGHVSLYWYRQALGQGPEFLTYFNYEAQQDKSGLPNDRFSAERPEGSISTLTIQRTEQRDSAMYRCASSSVGGGLSYEQYFGPGTRLTVT.